This T cell receptor beta chain appears in the sequencing data of a study of T cell responses to AZD1222 COVID-19 vaccine. Findings and limits, study-wide: White British donors predominated, females outnumbered males, and clonal diversity was possibly underestimated. At 160-218 and 743-854, vaccine-associated CD4 TCRs were dominant, and they spanned spike.

Sequencing was performed with immunoSEQ multiplex PCR; in TCRdb, only in-frame clones are kept and a portion is missing. Of 190,000 or so clones in the sample, roughly 92% were seen once. Deletions cut 0 bases from V and 0 bases from J, with 8 bases between. The CDR3 extends over 15 amino acids. Per germline, CDR1 SGHRS and CDR2 YFSETQ. A remark on this clone: Its antigen is unknown.

Pooled together were second doses at about 4 or about 12 weeks. This TCR derives from an adult who received the AZD1222 COVID-19 vaccine. Specimen: peripheral blood, collected 28 days after the second AZD1222 dose. The chain couples TRBV5-1 to TRBJ2-3, with D hard to call. The CDR3 region is CASSLEASSTDTQYF. In DNA, the CDR3 is TGCGCCAGCAGCTTGGAGGCCTCTAGCACAGATACGCAGTATTTT.